Here is one TCR beta chain with its context. Its antigen is undetermined. CDR3 length: 18 residues. With V trimmed by 3 bases and J by 3 bases, 14 bases remained unmatched. CDR1 is SEHNR and CDR2 is FQNEAQ in the germline V gene (reference sequence). Selected positively for CCR7 and CD45RO-negative, naive CD8 cells excluded terminally differentiated effector memory CD45RA+ cells. The material for each subset, its genomic DNA, was split evenly across several immunoSEQ plates. Generated by immunoSEQ multiplex PCR, the TCRdb table keeps only in-frame clones and is missing some. Of almost 700,000 clones listed, around 92% are singletons. These data belong to a study of shared clonotypes between healthy human individuals. General study points: Some clonotypes were shared by all four sorted-subset donors, while others were not shared. The non-shared ones had lower generation probabilities than the shared ones. Naive subsets generally exceeded memory subsets in estimated richness. Inspection by rarefaction showed sorted-subset sequencing to be incomplete despite large depth.

Sequencing was carried out using naive CD8+ T cells sorted from blood. This TCR was sampled from a young man in good health. The chain recombines TRBV7-9 with TRBJ2-1; 7 bases are a match to TRBD2. The CDR3 here is CASSFTIGVAGVYNEQFF. The CDR3 DNA is TGTGCCAGCAGCTTTACTATAGGTGTAGCGGGCGTCTACAATGAGCAGTTCTTC.